What follows describes a single T cell receptor (beta chain). Its target is not known. The source material, roughly 20-31 mg of unsorted bulk tissue, was used to co-extract RNA and DNA. Synthesis of TCR beta cDNA was carried out from 500 ng total RNA with a constant-region primer. Libraries for TCR beta were built through three nested multiplex PCR rounds, which together made up a slightly modified ARM-PCR procedure. In the first two PCR rounds, TRBV1-TRBV30 forward primers were paired with a C-beta reverse primer, and each round lasted approximately 10 cycles. One entry per CDR3 protein, called by TCRdb with MiXCR from the multiplex PCR reads. This sample has tens of thousands of distinct CDR3 sequences, with over 65% found just once. The data are from a study of tumor-infiltrating lymphocytes in primary liver carcinoma. Study details: The number of productive TCRbeta reads per sample ranged from roughly 3.5 to 7.13 million and was similar across tissue types.

Whole-study results and caveats: Detection in all five tumor regions applied to only about 7.5-25% of top clones.

V was cut by 5 bases and J by 5 bases, with 9 bases left in between. CDR3 length: 13 amino acids. Germline V gives CDR1 MNHEY, CDR2 SVGEGT. This sequence originates from a man in his forties or fifties with primary liver carcinoma and hepatitis B virus infection. Sequencing used liver tumor tissue from sampling region 1. Stated subset: tumor region T1, superior pole. V usage is TRBV6-2 or TRBV6-3 and J usage is TRBJ2-2; unclear D gene. CDR3 sequence reads: CASSQSGTGELFF. Written as DNA, the CDR3 is TGTGCCAGCAGTCAGTCCGGGACCGGGGAGCTGTTTTTT.